This T cell receptor (beta chain) was sequenced for a study of long-term antiretroviral therapy in people with HIV. Notes on the study in general: HIV repertoires had narrower CDR3 length ranges than controls. Although diversity increased after ART, it remained lower than in transplant donor controls. Those clones which expanded before ART made up the dominant part of the repertoire at all time points.

The authors ran the immunoSEQ assay, v3.0, at survey level. The assay was immunoSEQ multiplex PCR, and TCRdb's table has in-frame clones only and misses some. The sample has about 14,000 clones; about three quarters are singletons. Worth noting for this clone: What it binds is unknown.

The origin of this receptor is a man aged 35-49 years with HIV. This specimen was unsorted PBMCs, taken 1.3 years before starting antiretroviral therapy.

CDR3 residues: CASSEGTGGGYGYTF. The CDR3 DNA is TGTGCCAGCAGTGAAGGGACAGGGGGGGGCTATGGCTACACCTTC. This sequence joins TRBV2 and TRBJ1-2; TRBD1 matches 10 bases. This CDR3 spans 15 amino acids. V shed 1 base, J shed 4 bases, and the junction held 3 bases outside the gene matches. Germline CDR1 is SNHLY and CDR2 is FYNNEI.